Sequencing of this T cell receptor beta chain was carried out in a study of T cells in Graves' hyperthyroidism and ophthalmopathy. Study background: Staff took peripheral blood when the initial diagnosis was made, before any treatment began.

Many counts were recorded for this clonotype. CDR1 is MNHEY, CDR2 SVGEGT, per germline. The V gene lost 6 bases and the J gene lost 10 bases, with 9 bases spanning the gap. The CDR3 is made up of 11 amino acids. TCR beta CDR3 sequences were amplified from RNA transcripts. First-round RT-PCR targeting the TCR CDR3 was performed with the HTBI primer set. A single record per CDR3 protein comes from TCRdb applying MiXCR to the multiplex PCR reads. The repertoire has some 760,000 distinct CDR3 sequences, roughly 15% of them found once; the top ten carry 10% to 13%. Researchers defined stable Graves' hyperthyroidism as no ophthalmopathy progression within 18 months. Used for diagnoses were clinical symptoms, serum thyroxine and TRAb, thyroid ultrasound and orbital computed tomography.

This sequence joins TRBV6-2 or TRBV6-3 and TRBJ2-2; D remains ambiguous. The clonotype was recovered from a woman under 30 with Graves' hyperthyroidism. Sequencing was done on a sample of blood. This CDR3 is CASSSRVELFF. The CDR3 region has the DNA TGTGCCAGCAGCTCGCGTGTGGAGCTGTTTTTT.